These 8 T cell receptor beta chains came from one sample sequenced in a study of blood T cell repertoires in COVID-19. Clones were sequenced by immunoSEQ multiplex PCR, and TCRdb holds only the in-frame ones, with some missing. The sample lists 100,000 to 150,000 clones, 55% to 75% occurring once. The sequenced sample was peripheral blood. Receptors were obtained from a woman in her seventies with acute or convalescent COVID-19.

The V gene is TRBV7-2, the J gene TRBJ1-2; no clear D. CDR1 and CDR2 (germline): SGHTA, FQGNSA. The CDR3 spans 14 residues. Trimming took 1 base from V and 1 from J, leaving 7 bases between them. The CDR3 sequence is CASSLDPNNYGYTF. The CDR3 nucleotides read TGTGCCAGCAGCTTAGATCCCAATAACTATGGCTACACCTTC.

This chain uses TRBV19 with TRBJ2-7, with 7 positions matching TRBD1. V dropped 3 bases and J dropped 9; count of bases not matched to a gene: 2. CDR1 and CDR2 (germline): LNHDA, SQIVND (reference sequence). This CDR3 has 11 amino acids. CDR3: CASSMGQWQYF. The CDR3 nucleotides read TGTGCCAGTAGTATGGGACAGTGGCAGTACTTC.

This clone is a singleton in its sample. The chain joins TRBV29-1 to TRBJ2-5; 11 bases match TRBD1. Germline-derived CDR1 and CDR2 are SQVTM and ANQGSEA. This CDR3 has 16 residues. The ends lost 3 bases at V and 2 bases at J; junction bases unmatched: 8. The CDR3 reads CSVETPGQGVQETQYF. CDR3 DNA sequence: TGCAGCGTTGAGACACCGGGACAGGGGGTGCAAGAGACCCAGTACTTC.

The V and J genes are TRBV7-8 and TRBJ2-3, with 8 positions matching TRBD2. V shed 4 bases, J shed 0 bases, and the junction held 6 bases outside the gene matches. The CDR3 spans 16 residues. Germline V CDR1 and CDR2: SGHVS, FQNEAQ. CDR3 amino acids: CASSSTSAYSTDTQYF. The DNA of the CDR3 is TGTGCCAGCAGCTCGACTAGCGCTTATAGCACAGATACGCAGTATTTT. Complete variable domain (other parts from reference TRBV7-8 and TRBJ2-3): GAGVSQSPRYKVAKRGQDVALRCDPISGHVSLFWYQQALGQGPEFLTYFQNEAQLDKSGLPSDRFFAERPEGSVSTLKIQRTQQEDSAVYLCASSSTSAYSTDTQYFGPGTRLTVL.

The chain carries TRBV9 and TRBJ2-5; 7 nucleotides agree with TRBD1. After removal of 4 bases from V and 3 bases from J, the junction contained 6 bases not matched to a gene. In germline, CDR1 is SGDLS, CDR2 YYNGEE. The CDR3 loop spans 14 amino acids. CDR3 in amino acids: CASSPRDRKETQYF. The DNA for the CDR3 is TGTGCCAGCAGCCCCCGGGACAGAAAAGAGACCCAGTACTTC.

V usage is TRBV10-3 and J usage is TRBJ2-7; unclear D gene. The V end lost 0 bases, the J end lost 0 bases, and 6 bases lay between the germline ends. Germline values: CDR1 ENHRY, CDR2 SYGVKD. The CDR3 is 14 residues long. This CDR3 reads CAISESEDSYEQYF. The CDR3 DNA reads as TGTGCCATCAGTGAGTCCGAGGACTCCTACGAGCAGTACTTC.

This clone showed up just a few times. The CDR3 loop is CASSAPYRVVNTEAFF. DNA for the CDR3: TGTGCCAGTAGTGCCCCTTACAGGGTGGTGAACACTGAAGCTTTCTTT. The chain combines TRBV19 with TRBJ1-1, with TRBD1 as a possible D gene (6 bases). The CDR3 runs to 16 residues. Germline CDR1 LNHDA, CDR2 SQIVND (reference sequence). Trimming left V 5 bases short and J 0 bases short, with 16 bases between.

The chain couples TRBV7-9 to TRBJ1-4, with TRBD1 as a possible D gene (6 bases). CDR1 and CDR2 from the germline V gene are SEHNR and FQNEAQ (reference sequence). The CDR3 totals 15 residues. Trimming stripped 3 bases from V and 5 bases from J, with 13 bases between. The CDR3 region has the DNA TGTGCCAGCAGCTTCCTCCGGGACAAGAATGAAAAACTGTTTTTT. This translates into CASSFLRDKNEKLFF.